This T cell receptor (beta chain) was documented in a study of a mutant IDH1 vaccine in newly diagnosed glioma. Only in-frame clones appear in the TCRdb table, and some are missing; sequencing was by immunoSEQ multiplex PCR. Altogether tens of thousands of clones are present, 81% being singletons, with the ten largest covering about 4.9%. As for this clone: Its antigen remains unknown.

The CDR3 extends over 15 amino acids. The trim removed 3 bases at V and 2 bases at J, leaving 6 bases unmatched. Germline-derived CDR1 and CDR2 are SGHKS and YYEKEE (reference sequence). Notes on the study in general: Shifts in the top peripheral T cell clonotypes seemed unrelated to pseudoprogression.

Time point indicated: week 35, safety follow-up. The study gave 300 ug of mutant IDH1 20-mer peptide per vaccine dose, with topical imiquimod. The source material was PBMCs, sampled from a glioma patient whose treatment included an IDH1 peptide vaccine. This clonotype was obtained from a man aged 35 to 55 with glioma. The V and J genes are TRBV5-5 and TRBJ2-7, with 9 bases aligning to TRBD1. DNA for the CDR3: TGTGCCAGCAGCTATGCGACAGGGGGGACCTACGAGCAGTACTTC. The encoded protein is CASSYATGGTYEQYF.